The clone carrying this T cell receptor (beta chain) has just a few counts. Generated by immunoSEQ multiplex PCR, the TCRdb table keeps only in-frame clones and is missing some. The data hold around 140,000 clones, with 81% observed a single time. This entry comes from a study of blood T cell repertoires in COVID-19. Study-wide context: Specimens from acute and convalescent COVID-19 originated in the United States, Italy and Spain. PBMCs, B-cell-depleted T cells, or T cells provided the cDNA or gDNA that made up the material.

Sequenced material: peripheral blood. The TCR was taken from a human donor in a cohort sampled during active COVID-19.

The chain's CDR3 is CASSLRTLNYGYTF. As DNA, the CDR3 is TGTGCCAGCAGCCTCCGGACACTTAACTATGGCTACACCTTC. The J gene is TRBJ1-2, the V gene TRBV3-1 (or the pseudogene TRBV3-2), with D tentatively TRBD1 (5 bases). V lost 4 bases, J lost 1 base, and 10 bases lay in between. The CDR3 covers 14 residues. Germline CDR1 reads LGHDT; CDR2 reads YNNKEL (reference sequence).